The 28 T cell receptor beta chains given below trace back to one sample, sequenced in a study of identical twins. TCRdb reanalysed the 5' RACE reads using MiXCR and keeps one entry per CDR3 protein. The table has 1.5 million to 2 million distinct CDR3 sequences, about 30% seen once. The specimen was cord blood. These receptor sequences come from a newborn girl in good health.

In regard to this clonotype: At one of its ends the junction is not consistent with the germline gene, which may arise from a read error. The chain joins TRBV27 to TRBJ2-1; 13 bases match TRBD2. This CDR3 region has 18 residues. Germline CDR1 reads MNHEY; CDR2 reads SMNVEV (reference sequence). The chain's CDR3 is CASSLRTSGGPSCNEQFF. The CDR3 region has the DNA TGTGCCAGCAGTCTTAGGACTAGCGGGGGCCCCTCCTGCAATGAGCAGTTCTTC.

This clonotype was counted ten times or more. The chain carries TRBV28 and TRBJ1-1; D is undetermined. Germline V gene lookup returns CDR1 MDHEN and CDR2 SYDVKM. V gave up 6 bases and J gave up 0 bases, with 11 bases separating them. The CDR3 is 14 amino acids. The CDR3 spells CASSRTAMNTEAFF. The CDR3 coding sequence is TGTGCCAGCAGCCGGACGGCCATGAACACTGAAGCTTTCTTT.

The V and J genes are TRBV27 and TRBJ1-2; TRBD1 agrees at 7 bases. Germline V gene lookup returns CDR1 MNHEY and CDR2 SMNVEV (reference sequence). V lost 5 bases to trimming and J lost 6 bases; unmatched junction nucleotides: 12. The CDR3 has 15 amino acids. The CDR3 bases are TGTGCCAGCAGTCACTTGACAGGGTCAGCGCATGGCTACACCTTC. Translation: CASSHLTGSAHGYTF.

This clonotype has ten or more counts. The chain's CDR3 is CSASLSYEQYF. In DNA form, the CDR3 reads TGCAGTGCTAGCCTCTCCTACGAGCAGTACTTC. The chain carries TRBV20-1 and TRBJ2-7; D gene uncertain. V lost 3 bases, J lost 0 bases, and 3 bases lay in between. This CDR3 has 11 amino acids. The germline CDR1 and CDR2 sequences are DFQATT and SNEGSKA (reference sequence).

This clonotype was seen only a few times. The rearrangement links TRBV4-1 to TRBJ1-6; D remains ambiguous. In germline, CDR1 is MGHRA, CDR2 YSYEKL. The length of the CDR3 is 16 residues. The V end lost 0 bases, the J end lost 10 bases, and 16 bases lay between the germline ends. CDR3 loop: CASSQEHGEVYSPLHF. The CDR3 DNA reads as TGCGCCAGCAGCCAAGAGCACGGGGAGGTGTACTCACCCCTCCACTTT.

A few counts support this clonotype. This sequence joins TRBV20-1 and TRBJ2-7, with 9 bases lining up with TRBD2. The CDR3 spans 15 residues. The V gene's germline CDR1 is DFQATT and CDR2 SNEGSKA (reference sequence). Trimming at V came to 1 base and at J to 5 bases, leaving 9 bases not matched to a gene. The CDR3 here is CSARGIAGALDEQYF. CDR3 coding DNA: TGCAGTGCTAGAGGAATAGCGGGAGCTTTGGACGAGCAGTACTTC.

This clonotype turned up a few times. V is TRBV11-2 and J is TRBJ1-1; D might be TRBD1 (6 bases). The germline V gene has CDR1 SGHAT and CDR2 FQNNGV. Deletions cut 3 bases from V and 1 base from J, with 18 bases between. This CDR3 comprises 17 residues. As DNA, the CDR3 is TGTGCCAGCAGCTTTCGCTTCCCCGGACAGACGAACACTGAAGCTTTCTTT. It encodes CASSFRFPGQTNTEAFF.

This rearrangement joins TRBV28 to TRBJ2-5, with 7 bases fitting TRBD1. V shed 6 bases, J shed 11 bases, and the junction held 12 bases outside the gene matches. Looked up from germline, CDR1 is MDHEN and CDR2 is SYDVKM. The CDR3 is 13 residues long. As DNA, the CDR3 is TGTGCCAGCAGACCTAAAGACAGGGTGTGGCAGTACTTC. This encodes CASRPKDRVWQYF. Full variable domain (missing parts from reference TRBV28 and TRBJ2-5): DVKVTQSSRYLVKRTGEKVFLECVQDMDHENMFWYRQDPGLGLRLIYFSYDVKMKEKGDIPEGYSVSREKKERFSLILESASTNQTSMYLCASRPKDRVWQYFGPGTRLLVL.

CDR3 in DNA: TGTGCCAGCTCAACCGGGACAGGTGGGACATCTGGCTACACCTTC. Translated, it gives CASSTGTGGTSGYTF. The rearrangement uses TRBV18 and TRBJ1-2; TRBD1 agrees at 8 bases. The ends lost 5 bases at V and 7 bases at J; junction bases unmatched: 12. The CDR3 is 15 amino acids. Per germline, CDR1 KGHSH and CDR2 LQKENI.

This sequence joins TRBV20-1 and TRBJ2-1; 10 nucleotides line up with TRBD2. In germline, CDR1 is DFQATT, CDR2 SNEGSKA (reference sequence). CDR3 length: 15 amino acids. Unmatched junction bases numbered 5, after V lost 0 bases and J lost 6 bases. The CDR3, as DNA: TGCAGTGCTAGAGATCCGGGACTAGCGACCAATGAGCAGTTCTTC. As protein: CSARDPGLATNEQFF.

This clonotype was seen only a few times. CDR3 in DNA: TGTGCCAGCAAAGCTAGCAGCTACGAGCAGTACTTC. Translated: CASKASSYEQYF. This chain uses TRBV2 with TRBJ2-7, with D possibly matching TRBD2 (5 bases). Germline CDR1 and CDR2: SNHLY and FYNNEI. V was clipped by 7 bases and J by 3 bases, with 10 bases between them. The CDR3 sequence is 12 residues long.

Worth noting for this clonotype: A read error may account for a junction end that differs from germline. This chain uses TRBV28 with TRBJ2-3; 8 bases fit TRBD2. The V gene's germline CDR1 is MDHEN and CDR2 SYDVKM. This CDR3 has 16 amino acids. CDR3: CASILLAEAGPDTQYF. The CDR3 nucleotides read TGTGCCAGCATTTTACTAGCGGAGGCCGGTCCAGATACGCAGTATTTT.

Only a few counts were recorded for this clonotype. The rearrangement links TRBV20-1 to TRBJ2-5, with D possibly being TRBD2 (5 bases). The germline V and J ends were trimmed by 5 bases and 1 base, with 17 bases remaining between them. CDR1 DFQATT and CDR2 SNEGSKA come from the germline V gene (reference sequence). The CDR3 is made up of 15 amino acids. CDR3 DNA: TGCAGTGCTCCCCCGACTACTACTTTCCAAGAGACCCAGTACTTC. Amino acid sequence: CSAPPTTTFQETQYF.

The chain uses TRBV11-2 and TRBJ1-1; no clear D gene. The CDR3 extends over 15 amino acids. Germline assignment: CDR1 SGHAT and CDR2 FQNNGV. Trimming shortened V by 1 base and J by 1 base, and 10 bases separated the two germline ends. The CDR3 spells CASSLVGRRNTEAFF. The CDR3 nucleotides read TGTGCCAGCAGCTTAGTCGGCAGGAGGAACACTGAAGCTTTCTTT.

The gene calls are TRBV12-3 or TRBV12-4 and TRBJ2-3; 9 nucleotides match TRBD2. The CDR3 extends over 15 amino acids. V lost 6 bases and J lost 4; bases outside the gene matches: 8. For the CDR3, the DNA is TGTGCCAGCAGCCTCCTGCTAGCGGGGCCAGATACGCAGTATTTT. The encoded protein is CASSLLLAGPDTQYF.

There are a few counts of this clonotype. V usage is TRBV4-1 and J usage is TRBJ2-1; TRBD2 might be the D (6 bases). The ends were cut back, 2 bases at V and 10 bases at J, with 21 bases in the middle. CDR3 length: 16 residues. Germline lookup yields CDR1 MGHRA and CDR2 YSYEKL. The CDR3 reads CASSQTGVGAFVEQFF. In nucleotides, the CDR3 is TGCGCCAGCAGCCAAACGGGGGTCGGGGCTTTTGTAGAGCAGTTCTTC.

In its sample, this clonotype was seen a few times. The chain is built from TRBV12-3 or TRBV12-4 and TRBJ2-3, with unresolved D. The V and J ends lost 1 base and 4 bases respectively, with 9 bases between them. The CDR3 is 14 amino acids. Written as DNA, the CDR3 is TGTGCCAGCAGTTTAGGCGCTCCGGCAGATACGCAGTATTTT. Amino acids: CASSLGAPADTQYF.

This clonotype was detected once. CDR3 sequence reads: CSVEGGTLEEQYF. Here the CDR3 DNA reads TGCAGCGTTGAAGGCGGCACGCTTGAGGAGCAGTACTTC. This chain joins TRBV29-1 and TRBJ2-4; D call uncertain. CDR3 length equals 13 residues. Trimming removed 1 base at V and 13 bases at J, with 17 bases between. Germline-derived CDR1 and CDR2 are SQVTM and ANQGSEA.

The genes are TRBV12-1 and TRBJ2-3; the table's D gene call, TRBD2, was not cross checked with the DNA. TRBV12-1 is shown as a pseudogene. CDR3 length equals 15 residues. As DNA, the CDR3 is TGTGCCAGCAGCCCCATCGGGAGAACCACAGATACGCAGTATTTT. Its protein product is CASSPIGRTTDTQYF.

The chain joins TRBV28 to TRBJ1-6; weak D call: TRBD1 (6 bases). Germline CDR1 MDHEN, CDR2 SYDVKM. The CDR3 totals 15 residues. Between the trimmed V and J ends, which lost 7 bases and 3 bases, there was a span of 13 bases. CDR3 protein: CASTPTGSYNSPLHF. In nucleotides, the CDR3 is TGTGCCAGCACCCCGACAGGAAGCTATAATTCACCCCTCCACTTT. The complete variable domain, with remaining parts taken from reference TRBV28 and TRBJ1-6, reads DVKVTQSSRYLVKRTGEKVFLECVQDMDHENMFWYRQDPGLGLRLIYFSYDVKMKEKGDIPEGYSVSREKKERFSLILESASTNQTSMYLCASTPTGSYNSPLHFGNGTRLTVT.

This clonotype was picked up a small number of times. The J gene is TRBJ2-5, the V gene TRBV12-3 or TRBV12-4, with 15 bases aligning to TRBD2. With 6 bases clipped from V and 0 bases from J, the junction kept 2 bases outside the gene matches. This CDR3 is 16 amino acids long. The CDR3 here is CASSGTSGGYQETQYF. The CDR3, as DNA: TGTGCCAGCAGCGGGACTAGCGGGGGGTACCAAGAGACCCAGTACTTC.

This clonotype was observed at least ten times. V is TRBV25-1 and J is TRBJ1-4; no clear D gene. The CDR3 spans 14 residues. CDR1 MGHDK and CDR2 SYGVNS come from the germline V gene. V lost 1 base and J 0 bases, leaving 3 bases between the germline ends. CDR3 DNA sequence: TGTGCCAGCAGTGAATCTGCAACTAATGAAAAACTGTTTTTT. Translation gives CASSESATNEKLFF.

V usage is TRBV7-9 and J usage is TRBJ2-2, with no clear D. The CDR3 consists of 18 residues. Germline V gives CDR1 SEHNR, CDR2 FQNEAQ (reference sequence). V lost 0 bases and J lost 0, with 14 bases in between. The CDR3 nucleotides read TGTGCCAGCAGCTTAGCGCGTGGGGTAGCCCCGAACACCGGGGAGCTGTTTTTT. It specifies CASSLARGVAPNTGELFF.

Notes on this clonotype: The conserved closing phenylalanine or tryptophan is absent in this CDR3, likely reflecting a read error. The chain has TRBV12-3 or TRBV12-4 and TRBJ1-2, with TRBD1 identical over 8 bases. CDR3 length: 14 amino acids. The V segment lost 5 bases and the J segment 8 bases; nucleotides outside the gene matches: 10. CDR3 loop: CASSASRQGNGYTL. DNA of the CDR3: TGTGCCAGCAGTGCCTCAAGACAGGGGAACGGCTACACCTTG.

This clonotype was observed a handful of times. This chain connects TRBV20-1 to TRBJ1-4; 7 positions match TRBD1. In germline, CDR1 is DFQATT, CDR2 SNEGSKA (reference sequence). Unmatched junction bases numbered 10, after V lost 3 bases and J lost 3 bases. This CDR3 contains 16 residues. The CDR3 sequence is CSASPSTGVPNEKLFF. The CDR3 DNA reads TGCAGTGCTAGTCCCTCAACAGGGGTCCCTAATGAAAAACTGTTTTTT.

With regard to this clonotype: A much more abundant neighbour one base away suggests this may be a read error. V usage is TRBV20-1 and J usage is TRBJ2-5; 10 nucleotides align to TRBD2. There are 14 residues in the CDR3. Germline assignment: CDR1 DFQATT and CDR2 SNEGSKA (reference sequence). Trimming at V came to 5 bases and at J to 11 bases, leaving 14 bases not matched to a gene. CDR3 sequence (DNA): TGCAGTGCTCTAGCGGGGGCTCTCTCGGATGAGCAGTACTTC. It specifies CSALAGALSDEQYF.

This clonotype was counted at least ten times. The gene calls are TRBV24-1 and TRBJ2-1, with 7 bases fitting TRBD1. The germline V gene has CDR1 KGHDR and CDR2 SFDVKD. This CDR3 contains 16 residues. V shed 2 bases, J shed 3 bases, and the junction held 6 bases outside the gene matches. Here the CDR3 reads CATSDSPRTGYNEQFF. CDR3 nucleotide sequence: TGTGCCACCAGTGATTCACCCCGGACAGGCTACAATGAGCAGTTCTTC.

The chain employs TRBV3-1 and TRBJ2-5; D possibly corresponds to TRBD2 (5 bases). Germline values: CDR1 LGHDT, CDR2 YNNKEL (reference sequence). The CDR3 has 16 amino acids. Between the trimmed V and J ends, which lost 0 bases and 5 bases, there was a span of 16 bases. CDR3 amino acids: CASSQDLAASGETQYF. In nucleotides, the CDR3 is TGTGCCAGCAGCCAAGACTTAGCCGCATCGGGGGAGACCCAGTACTTC.